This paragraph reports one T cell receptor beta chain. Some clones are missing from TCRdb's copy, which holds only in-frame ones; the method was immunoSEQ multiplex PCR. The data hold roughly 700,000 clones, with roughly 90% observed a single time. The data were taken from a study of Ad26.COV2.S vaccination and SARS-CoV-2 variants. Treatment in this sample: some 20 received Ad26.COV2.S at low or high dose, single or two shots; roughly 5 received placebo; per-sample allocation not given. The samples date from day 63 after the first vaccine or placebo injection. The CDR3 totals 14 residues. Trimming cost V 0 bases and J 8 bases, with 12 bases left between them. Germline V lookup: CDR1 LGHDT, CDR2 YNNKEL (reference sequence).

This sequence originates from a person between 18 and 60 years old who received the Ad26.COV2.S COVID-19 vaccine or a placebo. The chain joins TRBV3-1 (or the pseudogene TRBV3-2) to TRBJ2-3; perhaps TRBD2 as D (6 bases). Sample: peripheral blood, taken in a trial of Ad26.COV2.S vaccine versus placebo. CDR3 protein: CASSQDGGSSTQYF. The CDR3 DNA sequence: TGTGCCAGCAGCCAAGATGGGGGGTCCAGTACGCAGTATTTT.